The T cell receptor (beta chain) described here comes from a study of cytomegalovirus exposure and HLA in healthy donors. Regarding the study as a whole: Segments of the TCR beta V type were, in most cases, productive about 87% or about 30% of the time in an earlier analysis. There were reportedly fewer N-insertions in an Asian-associated ancestry cluster than the roughly 670-donor mean, in a later analysis.

Amplification used 60 Vbeta primers and 13 Jbeta primers. Assay: immunoSEQ multiplex PCR; the TCRdb copy retains only in-frame clones and omits some. The sample lists 150,000 to 200,000 clones, about 13% occurring once. The germline V gene encodes CDR1 SGHNT and CDR2 YENEEA. V was shortened by 5 bases and J by 0 bases, with 23 bases between the two germline ends. The CDR3 runs 19 residues. With respect to this clone: As yet, its antigen is unknown.

The sequencing sample was made of PBMCs. V usage is TRBV11-3 and J usage is TRBJ1-5; no firm D call. This sequence was found in a man aged 45-60 years in good health and CMV-seropositive. CDR3 sequence: CASSLWGDKRRYSNQPQHF. CDR3 DNA: TGTGCCAGCAGCCTCTGGGGAGATAAGCGGAGGTATAGCAATCAGCCCCAGCATTTT.